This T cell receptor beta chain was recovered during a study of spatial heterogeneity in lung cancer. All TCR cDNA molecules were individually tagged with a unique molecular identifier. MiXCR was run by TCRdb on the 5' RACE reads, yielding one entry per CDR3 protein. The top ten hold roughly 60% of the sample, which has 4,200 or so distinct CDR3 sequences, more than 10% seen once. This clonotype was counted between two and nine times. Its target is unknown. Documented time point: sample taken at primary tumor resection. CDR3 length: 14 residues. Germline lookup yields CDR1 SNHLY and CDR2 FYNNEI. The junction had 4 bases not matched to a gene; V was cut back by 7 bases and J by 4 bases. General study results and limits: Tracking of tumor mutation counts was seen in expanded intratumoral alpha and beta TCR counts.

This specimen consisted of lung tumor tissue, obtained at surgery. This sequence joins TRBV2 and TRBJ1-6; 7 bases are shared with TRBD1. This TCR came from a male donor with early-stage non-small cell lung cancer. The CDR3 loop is CASTATGYNSPLHF. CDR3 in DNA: TGTGCCAGCACCGCGACAGGGTATAATTCACCCCTCCACTTT.